This TCR beta chain was found in a study of graft-versus-host responses after intestinal transplantation (dated by TCRdb to 2020 to 2023). Looking at the study overall: Recipients received multivisceral, liver-intestinal, or isolated intestinal transplants. The cohort enrolled about two dozen intestinal transplant recipients, one of whom was a retransplant, and a few patients without pretransplant specimens were excluded. Anti-thymocyte globulin induction was given to all recipients, followed by maintenance tacrolimus and steroids for two to four years. Graft-versus-host and host-versus-graft alloreactive T cell clones were tracked in the graft, circulation and bone marrow after intestinal transplantation using bulk TCR-beta CDR3 sequencing. Samples from a few later patients were sequenced in-house on an Illumina MiSeq with MiXCR processing rather than by the commercial service. To identify alloreactive clones, pre-transplant mixed lymphocyte reaction products were sequenced and then compared with unstimulated pre-transplant donor and recipient T cells. A peak of at least 4% donor T cells among recipient peripheral blood mononuclear cells was the definition used for donor T cell macrochimerism.

Of note for this clone: Its target antigen remains unknown. Base-call qualities are not available, and no considerably larger clone is one nucleotide away.

The library was built by means of the immunoSEQ multiplex PCR assay. For most patients, genomic DNA was isolated using the Qiagen DNeasy Blood and Tissue Kit and was shipped frozen to Adaptive Biotechnologies for TCR sequencing. For most patients, high-throughput TCR-beta CDR3 sequencing of genomic DNA was performed by Adaptive Biotechnologies. The study's own analysis went as follows. TCR sequencing data were retrieved from Adaptive's ImmunoSEQ software for about 17 patients, whereas three other patients were processed with MiXCR and VDJtools. To correct CD4 versus CD8 sorting errors, sequences present in both subsets at a frequency ratio below 5:1 were removed. Because the origin of CDR3 nucleotide sequences shared between donor and recipient could not be assigned, those sequences were removed. To be classed as alloreactive, a clone needed at least 2-fold expansion over unstimulated cells and a minimum CFSE-low frequency of 0.002% (template counts) or 0.001% (read counts). A clone was considered mappable if detected in the sequenced pre-transplant spleen, lymph node, or MLR CFSE-low populations of the donor or recipient. Cumulative frequency of alloreactive clones was calculated as a percentage of all sequences weighted by copy number. TCRdb stores this immuneACCESS table with in-frame sequences only. Part of the clones is absent; in the studies checked, under half of the shortfall reflects unresolved V genes, and no reason is known for the rest. V, J and clone size are taken as reported in that table, and D and trimming were inferred from the DNA itself. The sample contains over 100,000 clones, approximately 90% of them found a single time. The top ten clonotypes cover about 0.2% of the sample.

The CDR3 covers 11 residues, taking in both the cysteine and the phenylalanine. Just the 33-base CDR3 DNA is kept, in frame starting at base 1. V drops 7 bases and J drops 3 bases, leaving 4 bases in between. Reading the germline V gene gives CDR1 WSHSY and CDR2 SAAADI. Sample time point, as interpreted from the label and publication: cells obtained before transplantation from donor or recipient. CD3+CD4+ and CD3+CD8+ populations were FACS-sorted from unstimulated pre-transplant donor and recipient cells taken from spleen or lymph nodes. Broader findings and caveats from the paper: Peak levels of circulating GvH clones were associated with declines in HvG clones early after transplant. Conclusions were limited by the relatively low number and heterogeneity of intestinal transplant patients. GvH clones were detected in recipient bone marrow, and some of these GvH clones were observed earlier in ileal mucosa or blood, consistent with an intestinal mucosal origin. In the allografts of patients with donor T cell macrochimerism, GvH to HvG T cell clonal ratios were high.

The source material was unstimulated CD4+ T cells sorted from spleen or lymph node cells, sampled before transplant. This sequence was found in a human donor who was the organ donor for an intestinal transplant. In this chain, TRBV10-2 is recombined with TRBJ2-1; no D gene is confidently identified. The CDR3 protein sequence reads: CASKGYNEQFF. The DNA reads TGCGCCAGCAAGGGCTACAATGAGCAGTTCTTC.